This T cell receptor beta chain was captured by sequencing in a study of OX40 agonist ivuxolimab in advanced cancers. Study in general: It was ivuxolimab, an agonistic anti-OX40 (CD134) antibody, that patients were treated with. Partial responses were observed in three patients, of whom one had hepatocellular carcinoma and two had cutaneous melanoma. Patients enrolled in dose escalation were diagnosed with hepatocellular carcinoma, melanoma, renal cell or head and neck cancer. Intravenous ivuxolimab at 0.01 to 10 mg/kg was given to patients every 2 weeks.

Trimming removed 7 bases at V and 6 bases at J, with 15 bases between. The CDR3 runs to 13 residues. Germline lookup yields CDR1 SGHTA and CDR2 FQGNSA. Produced via immunoSEQ multiplex PCR; TCRdb's table is partial and in-frame only. Of under 70,000 clones listed, about 85% are singletons. This sequence was found in an adult with an advanced solid tumor such as melanoma, head and neck, liver or kidney cancer. The chain combines TRBV7-2 with TRBJ1-1, with D maybe TRBD1 (6 bases). Sequenced here: CD4+ or CD8+ T cells sorted from blood, sampled in a trial of the OX40 agonist ivuxolimab. CDR3 amino acids: CASTKGGSPEAFF. The DNA for the CDR3 is TGTGCCAGCACCAAAGGGGGGTCGCCTGAAGCTTTCTTT.